These 17 T cell receptor beta chains came from one sample sequenced in a study of blood T cells in healthy people across ages. Sample-barcoded 5' priming and a J-beta primer mix drove a second PCR of about 7 to 11 cycles. One entry per CDR3 protein results from TCRdb running MiXCR on the 5' RACE reads. Here the sample spans 920,000 or so distinct CDR3 sequences, under 45% being singletons. Sequenced: blood. The receptors originated from a woman in her sixties in good health.

This clonotype appeared a few times. The CDR3: CAISESTAMNTEAFF. CDR3 bases: TGTGCCATCAGTGAGTCGACAGCAATGAACACTGAAGCTTTCTTT. This sequence joins TRBV10-3 and TRBJ1-1; D possibly corresponds to TRBD1 (5 bases). V was cut by 0 bases and J by 0 bases, with 8 bases left in between. The CDR3 spans 15 residues. Germline V gene lookup returns CDR1 ENHRY and CDR2 SYGVKD.

The chain has TRBV6-6 and TRBJ2-1; no firm D call. The CDR3 extends over 11 amino acids. CDR1 is MNHNY and CDR2 is SVGAGI in the germline V gene (reference sequence). The V end was cut by 5 bases, the J end by 7 bases, with 6 bases between. CDR3 sequence: CASSTMNEQFF. In DNA, the CDR3 is TGTGCCAGCAGTACTATGAATGAGCAGTTCTTC.

Worth noting for this clonotype: The junction and the germline gene differ at one end; a read error may be behind it. The CDR3 nucleotides read TGCAGTGCGCCCGCGGTAGCGGGGGGGTACAGTGAGCAGTTCTTC. Its translation is CSAPAVAGGYSEQFF. This rearrangement joins TRBV20-1 to TRBJ2-1, with 11 bases aligning to TRBD2. Looked up from germline, CDR1 is DFQATT and CDR2 is SNEGSKA (reference sequence). This CDR3 region has 15 residues.

The V call is TRBV11-2, the J call TRBJ1-4; perhaps TRBD1 as D (5 bases). From germline, CDR1 is SGHAT and CDR2 FQNNGV. This CDR3 has 14 residues. V was trimmed by 5 bases and J by 8 bases, leaving 15 bases between them. The CDR3 loop is CASSQIGGNEKLFF. In DNA, the CDR3 is TGTGCCAGCAGCCAGATCGGGGGTAACGAAAAACTGTTTTTT.

This clonotype was recorded a few times. This sequence joins TRBV14 and TRBJ2-3; 11 bases agree with TRBD1. The length of the CDR3 is 17 residues. J was trimmed by 5 bases and V by 0 bases; bases with no gene match: 7. Germline V gene sequence: CDR1 SGHDN, CDR2 FVKESK. CDR3 sequence reads: CASSQDRWTGGLDTQYF. DNA of the CDR3: TGTGCCAGCAGCCAAGATCGATGGACAGGGGGCTTAGATACGCAGTATTTT. The complete variable domain, with remaining parts taken from reference TRBV14 and TRBJ2-3, reads EAGVTQFPSHSVIEKGQTVTLRCDPISGHDNLYWYRRVMGKEIKFLLHFVKESKQDESGMPNNRFLAERTGGTYSTLKVQPAELEDSGVYFCASSQDRWTGGLDTQYFGPGTRLTVL.

This clonotype was counted between two and nine times. The chain recombines TRBV28 with TRBJ2-7, with 10 bases fitting TRBD2. J gave up 4 bases and V 3 bases, and 6 bases lay outside the gene matches. Germline CDR1 and CDR2: MDHEN and SYDVKM. The CDR3 totals 15 residues. CDR3 loop: CASSLAASGRYEQYF. As DNA, the CDR3 is TGTGCCAGCAGTTTGGCGGCTAGCGGGAGATACGAGCAGTACTTC.

The CDR3: CASGQNRGANYGYTF. The DNA of the CDR3 is TGTGCTAGTGGTCAAAACAGGGGAGCTAACTATGGCTACACCTTC. This chain joins TRBV12-5 and TRBJ1-2; 7 bases fit TRBD1. From germline, CDR1 is LGHNT and CDR2 FRNRAP. CDR3 length: 15 residues. The V and J ends lost 5 bases and 0 bases, in that order; junction bases with no gene match: 6. The variable domain in full, with the rest retrieved from reference TRBV12-5 and TRBJ1-2, is DARVTQTPRHKVTEMGQEVTMRCQPILGHNTVFWYRQTMMQGLELLAYFRNRAPLDDSGMPKDRFSAEMPDATLATLKIQPSEPRDSAVYFCASGQNRGANYGYTFGSGTRLTVV.

V usage is TRBV6-2 or TRBV6-3 and J usage is TRBJ1-2; 7 bases match TRBD1. V dropped 7 bases and J dropped 5; count of bases not matched to a gene: 4. From germline, CDR1 is MNHEY and CDR2 SVGEGT. This CDR3 has 12 residues. The CDR3 is CASKEGAYGYTF. CDR3 DNA: TGTGCCAGCAAAGAGGGGGCGTATGGCTACACCTTC.

The chain carries TRBV19 and TRBJ1-2; possible D gene TRBD1, 5 bases. Trimming stripped 3 bases from V and 4 bases from J, with 12 bases between. Per the germline V gene, CDR1 is LNHDA and CDR2 is SQIVND (reference sequence). The CDR3 extends over 14 amino acids. The CDR3 reads CASSIAGTVYGYTF. CDR3 DNA sequence: TGTGCCAGTAGTATCGCCGGGACGGTCTATGGCTACACCTTC.

This clonotype showed up just a few times. V usage is TRBV24-1 and J usage is TRBJ1-5, with D tentatively TRBD1 (6 bases). Germline V CDR1 and CDR2: KGHDR, SFDVKD. The CDR3 runs 14 residues. The V gene lost 9 bases and the J gene lost 1 base, with 12 bases spanning the gap. CDR3 nucleotide sequence: TGTGCCACCGCCGGGGGGGCGAGCAATCAGCCCCAGCATTTT. Translating gives CATAGGASNQPQHF.

For the CDR3, the DNA is TGTGCCAGCAAACTAGGACAGGGGGATAATGAAAAACTGTTTTTT. As protein: CASKLGQGDNEKLFF. The chain joins TRBV6-6 to TRBJ1-4; 10 bases are a match to TRBD1. The CDR3 covers 15 residues. V lost 7 bases and J lost 4; bases outside the gene matches: 6. Germline V lookup: CDR1 MNHNY, CDR2 SVGAGI (reference sequence).

The V gene is TRBV6-1, the J gene TRBJ1-2; TRBD1 matches at 8 bases. Losses at the gene ends were 7 bases for V and 0 bases for J; bases not matched to a gene: 4. The germline V gene has CDR1 MNHNS and CDR2 SASEGT. This CDR3 is built from 14 residues. CDR3 protein: CASMGTGPNYGYTF. The CDR3 nucleotides are TGTGCCAGCATGGGGACAGGCCCTAACTATGGCTACACCTTC.

The chain joins TRBV3-1 to TRBJ2-1, with 9 positions matching TRBD2. Germline CDR1 LGHDT, CDR2 YNNKEL (reference sequence). The CDR3 runs 15 residues. J gave up 5 bases and V 0 bases, and 2 bases lay outside the gene matches. The DNA for the CDR3 is TGTGCCAGCAGCCAAGAACCTAGCGGGAACAATGAGCAGTTCTTC. Its protein product is CASSQEPSGNNEQFF.

The V gene is TRBV11-2, the J gene TRBJ2-5, with no clear D. The CDR3 sequence is 15 residues long. V was pared by 0 bases and J by 8 bases, with 16 bases between. The germline CDR1 and CDR2 sequences are SGHAT and FQNNGV. The chain's CDR3 is CASSLDMGDKRTQYF. The CDR3 DNA reads TGTGCCAGCAGCTTAGACATGGGCGACAAGAGAACCCAGTACTTC.

The gene calls are TRBV10-3 and TRBJ2-7, with TRBD2 matching over 7 bases. V trimming: 5 bases; J trimming: 3 bases; junction bases outside the gene matches: 10. Germline CDR1 is ENHRY and CDR2 is SYGVKD. The CDR3 runs to 15 residues. In DNA, the CDR3 is TGTGCCATCAGTCCTTTAGCCGGCGGGGGCTACGAGCAGTACTTC. Protein sequence: CAISPLAGGGYEQYF.

This clonotype showed up just a few times. The genes are TRBV27 and TRBJ2-7, with TRBD1 as a possible D gene (6 bases). The CDR3 totals 15 residues. Germline CDR1 is MNHEY and CDR2 is SMNVEV (reference sequence). Trimming took off 0 bases at V and 4 bases at J, with 13 bases between the two ends. CDR3 residues: CASSLSRGRGYEQYF. The CDR3 DNA sequence: TGTGCCAGCAGTTTATCTCGGGGCAGGGGTTACGAGCAGTACTTC.

Note on this clonotype: One end of the junction does not line up with germline, which may come from a read error. The J gene is TRBJ2-7, the V gene TRBV11-2; D unresolved. The tail of the sequence fits TRBJ2-4 better, so the J call may be wrong. The germline gives CDR1 SGHAT, CDR2 FQNNGV. The CDR3 spans 12 residues. The CDR3: CPSSPQGNIQYF. In nucleotides, the CDR3 is TGTCCCAGCAGCCCCCAAGGAAACATTCAGTACTTC.